The entry below gives a single T cell receptor (beta chain) sequence along with its context. How the authors handled the data: Reference gene primer amplification gave nucleated cell count estimates. The assay was immunoSEQ multiplex PCR, and TCRdb's table has in-frame clones only and misses some. That table is the source of V, J and clone size, and D and trimming were worked out from the DNA. This table has 370,000 or so clones, approximately 80% appearing once. The data were taken from a study of blood T cell repertoires in COVID-19. About the study: COVID-19 samples, acute and convalescent, were from the United States, Italy and Spain. Sources were T cells, B-cell-depleted T cells, or PBMCs; the material itself was cDNA or gDNA.

The material sequenced was peripheral blood. This sequence was found in a human donor with acute or convalescent COVID-19. The donor label of this sample is uncertain.

The CDR3 is CASSLVPGVSTEAFF. DNA of the CDR3: TGCGCCAGCAGCTTGGTTCCAGGGGTGAGCACTGAAGCTTTCTTT. The chain links TRBV5-1 to TRBJ1-1, with a weak D call TRBD1 (6 bases). CDR3 size: 15 residues. Germline CDR1 reads SGHRS; CDR2 reads YFSETQ. Trimming left V 0 bases short and J 4 bases short, with 13 bases between.